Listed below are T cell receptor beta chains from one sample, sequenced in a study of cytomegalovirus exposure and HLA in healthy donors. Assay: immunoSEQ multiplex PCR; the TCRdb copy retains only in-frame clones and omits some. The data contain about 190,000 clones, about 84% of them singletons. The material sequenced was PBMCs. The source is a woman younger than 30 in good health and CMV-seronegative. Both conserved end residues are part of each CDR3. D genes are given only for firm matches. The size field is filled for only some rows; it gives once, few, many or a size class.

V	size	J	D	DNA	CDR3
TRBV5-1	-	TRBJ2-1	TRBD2	TGCGCCAGCAGCTTGGATAGCGGGGGGGCTAATGAGCAGTTCTTC	CASSLDSGGANEQFF
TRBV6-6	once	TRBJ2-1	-	TGTGCCAGCAGTTACTCTACAGATGAGCAGTTCTTC	CASSYSTDEQFF
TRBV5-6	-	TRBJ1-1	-	TGTGCCAGCAGGATGGCAGGGTTGAACACTGAAGCTTTCTTT	CASRMAGLNTEAFF
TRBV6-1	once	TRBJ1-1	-	TGTGCCAGCAGTCCCAGGGTTGGTTTACCTGAAGCTTTCTTT	CASSPRVGLPEAFF
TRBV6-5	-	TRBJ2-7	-	TGTGCCAGCAGTTACCAGGGCCACGAGCAGTACTTC	CASSYQGHEQYF
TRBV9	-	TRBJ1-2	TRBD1	TGTGCCAGCAGCTCGGGACAGGGGGGTGGCTACACCTTC	CASSSGQGGGYTF
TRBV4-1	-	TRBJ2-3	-	TGCGCCAGCAGCCAAGTCGGGGGTAAGAACACAGATACGCAGTATTTT	CASSQVGGKNTDTQYF
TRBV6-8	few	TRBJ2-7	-	TGTGCCAGCAGTTACGGCCAGACACCTATTATCTACGAGCAGTACTTC	CASSYGQTPIIYEQYF
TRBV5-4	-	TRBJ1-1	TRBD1	TGTGCCAGCAGCTTGGGGACAGGGAGCACTGAAGCTTTCTTT	CASSLGTGSTEAFF
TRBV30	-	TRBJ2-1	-	TGTGCCTGGAGGCCGAGGGACTCGAATGAGCAGTTCTTC	CAWRPRDSNEQFF
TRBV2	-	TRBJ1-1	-	TGTGCCAGCAGTTCGTCACCGCGGGGGGCCACTGAAGCTTTCTTT	CASSSSPRGATEAFF
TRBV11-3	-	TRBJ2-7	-	TGTGCCAGCAGCTTGCTAGACTCCTACGAGCAGTACTTC	CASSLLDSYEQYF
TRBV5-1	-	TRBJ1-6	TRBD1	TGCGCCAGCAGCTGGGGACAGCCGAGCTCCTATAATTCACCCCTCCACTTT	CASSWGQPSSYNSPLHF
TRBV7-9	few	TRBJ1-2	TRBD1	TGTGCCAGCAGCTCCCTACTATTCGACAGGGCGGGTTATGGCTACACCTTC	CASSSLLFDRAGYGYTF
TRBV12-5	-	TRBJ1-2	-	TGTGCTAGTGGGCCCACAGGAAGTAATGGCTACACCTTC	CASGPTGSNGYTF
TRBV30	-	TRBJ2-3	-	TGTGCCTGGAGTGTCAGGGGCGCAGATACGCAGTATTTT	CAWSVRGADTQYF
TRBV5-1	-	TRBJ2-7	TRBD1	TGCGCCAGCAGCTGGACGACAGGGAAGTTCGACGAGCAGTACTTC	CASSWTTGKFDEQYF
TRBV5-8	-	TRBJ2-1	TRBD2	TGTGCCAGCAGCATGGGACTAGCGGGGGTCGATGAGCAGTTCTTC	CASSMGLAGVDEQFF
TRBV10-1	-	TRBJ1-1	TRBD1	TGCGCCAGCAGTGAGGGGACAGAGATCGAAGCTTTCTTT	CASSEGTEIEAFF
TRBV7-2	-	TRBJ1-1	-	TGTGCCAGCAGCTCCCCGCGGGGGGGGGCTGAAGCTTTCTTT	CASSSPRGGAEAFF
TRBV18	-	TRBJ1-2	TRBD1	TGTGCCAGCTCGCGACAGGGGGCGGGAGGCTACACCTTC	CASSRQGAGGYTF
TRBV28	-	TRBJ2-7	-	TGTGCCAGCAGCCGGAACAGGGTGGGGGAGCAGTACTTC	CASSRNRVGEQYF
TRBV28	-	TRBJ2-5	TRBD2	TGTGCCAGCGCCCCAACTAGCGGGGGACGGGAGACCCAGTACTTC	CASAPTSGGRETQYF
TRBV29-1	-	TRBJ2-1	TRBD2	TGCAGCGTTGAAGTCCCTAGCGGGAGATCGAATGAGCAGTTCTTC	CSVEVPSGRSNEQFF